Below, 5 T cell receptor beta chains from the same sample are listed, as sequenced in a study of T cells in Graves' hyperthyroidism and ophthalmopathy. RNA transcripts gave rise to amplified TCR beta CDR3 regions. TCR CDR3 regions were first amplified by RT-PCR with HTBI primers. TCRdb called the multiplex PCR reads again in MiXCR, with one record for every CDR3 protein. Of fewer than 600,000 distinct CDR3 sequences in the sample, under 15% are singletons; the top ten hold less than 20%. The sequenced sample was blood. All receptors derive from a woman between 18 and 29 years old with Graves' hyperthyroidism.

This clonotype was observed a handful of times. The chain carries TRBV3-1 and TRBJ2-6, with no clear D. The CDR3 has 15 residues. Trimming stripped 3 bases from V and 1 base from J, with 7 bases between. The V gene's germline CDR1 is LGHDT and CDR2 YNNKEL (reference sequence). The CDR3 sequence: CASSHGRSGANVLTF. The CDR3 region has the DNA TGTGCCAGCAGCCACGGGCGGTCTGGGGCCAACGTCCTGACTTTC.

This clonotype was counted a few times. The chain carries TRBV3-1 and TRBJ2-4; D may match TRBD1 or TRBD2 (7 bases each). Trimming shortened V by 1 base and J by 8 bases, and 18 bases separated the two germline ends. This CDR3 region has 16 residues. The germline V gene encodes CDR1 LGHDT and CDR2 YNNKEL (reference sequence). This chain's CDR3 is CASSQAQGGRGHIQYF. The DNA of the CDR3 is TGTGCCAGCAGCCAAGCCCAGGGGGGGAGGGGACACATTCAGTACTTC.

This clonotype was seen ten or more times. This sequence joins TRBV24-1 and TRBJ1-5; D gene ambiguous. V was pared by 5 bases and J by 6 bases, with 7 bases between. Germline CDR1 and CDR2: KGHDR and SFDVKD. The CDR3 length is 12 residues. The CDR3 protein is CATSVLGQPQHF. For the CDR3, the DNA is TGTGCCACCAGTGTGTTGGGTCAGCCCCAGCATTTT.

In this sample, this clonotype turned up many times. The chain combines TRBV2 with TRBJ2-3, with D possibly matching TRBD1 (5 bases). CDR1 and CDR2 from the germline V gene are SNHLY and FYNNEI. V was clipped by 7 bases and J by 0 bases, with 11 bases between them. CDR3 size: 14 residues. The CDR3 bases are TGTGCCAGCACCCTGGGGCGGAGCACAGATACGCAGTATTTT. It encodes CASTLGRSTDTQYF.

In its sample, this clonotype was seen many times. The CDR3 DNA reads as TGTGCCAGTACGGAGGGGCCTAGGGAGACCCAGTACTTC. It specifies CASTEGPRETQYF. The chain uses TRBV19 and TRBJ2-5, with a tentative D call TRBD2 (6 bases). This CDR3 is built from 13 residues. The V end was cut by 7 bases, the J end by 5 bases, with 14 bases between. In germline, CDR1 is LNHDA, CDR2 SQIVND (reference sequence).